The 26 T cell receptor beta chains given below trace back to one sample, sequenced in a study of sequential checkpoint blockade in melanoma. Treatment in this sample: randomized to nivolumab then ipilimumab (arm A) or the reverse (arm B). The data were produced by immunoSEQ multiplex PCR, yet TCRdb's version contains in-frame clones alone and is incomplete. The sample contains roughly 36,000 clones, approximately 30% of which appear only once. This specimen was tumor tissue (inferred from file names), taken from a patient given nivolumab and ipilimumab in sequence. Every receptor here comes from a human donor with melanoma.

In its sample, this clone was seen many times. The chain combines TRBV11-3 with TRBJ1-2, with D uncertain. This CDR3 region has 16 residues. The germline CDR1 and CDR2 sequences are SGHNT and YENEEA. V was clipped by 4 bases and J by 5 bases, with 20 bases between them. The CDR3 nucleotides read TGTGCCAGCAGCTCATGGGCCCAGACGGACTCTTATGGCTACACCTTC. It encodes CASSSWAQTDSYGYTF.

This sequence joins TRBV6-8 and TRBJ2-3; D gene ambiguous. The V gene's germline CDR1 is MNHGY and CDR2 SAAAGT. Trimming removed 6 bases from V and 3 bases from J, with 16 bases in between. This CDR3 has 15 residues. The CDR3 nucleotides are TGTGCCAGCAGGTACAGCGCGAGCCCAACAGATACGCAGTATTTT. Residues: CASRYSASPTDTQYF.

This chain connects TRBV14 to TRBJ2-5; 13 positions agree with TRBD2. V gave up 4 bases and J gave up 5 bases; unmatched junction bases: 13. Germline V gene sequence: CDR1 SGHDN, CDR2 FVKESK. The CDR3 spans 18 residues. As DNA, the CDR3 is TGTGCCAGCAGCCGAGGACTAGCGGGAGTAGAAAGTTGGGAGACCCAGTACTTC. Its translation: CASSRGLAGVESWETQYF.

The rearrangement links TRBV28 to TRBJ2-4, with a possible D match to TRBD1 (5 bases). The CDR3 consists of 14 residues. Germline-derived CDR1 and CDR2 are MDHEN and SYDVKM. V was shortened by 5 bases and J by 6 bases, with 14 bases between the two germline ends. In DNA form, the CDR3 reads TGTGCCAGCAGTCTAGGGCAGGGTGGAAACATTCAGTACTTC. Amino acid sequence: CASSLGQGGNIQYF.

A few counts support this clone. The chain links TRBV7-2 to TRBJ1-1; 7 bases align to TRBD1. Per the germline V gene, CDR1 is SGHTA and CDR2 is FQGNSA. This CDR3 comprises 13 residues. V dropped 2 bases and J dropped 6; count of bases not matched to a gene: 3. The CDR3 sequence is CASSLRGLSEAFF. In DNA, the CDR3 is TGTGCCAGCAGCTTAAGGGGGCTCTCTGAAGCTTTCTTT.

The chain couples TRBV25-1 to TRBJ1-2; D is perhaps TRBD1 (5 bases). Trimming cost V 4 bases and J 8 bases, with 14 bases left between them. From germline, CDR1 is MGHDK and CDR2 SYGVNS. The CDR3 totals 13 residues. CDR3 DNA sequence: TGTGCCAGCAGTGGGCAGGGCGTGGGAGGCTACACCTTC. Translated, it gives CASSGQGVGGYTF.

The CDR3 DNA reads as TGCGCCAGCAGCTTGGAAGGGACTAGCGAGGGGGGAAGGCAGTTCTTC. It encodes CASSLEGTSEGGRQFF. The chain is built from TRBV5-1 and TRBJ2-1; TRBD2 aligns across 10 bases. Germline values: CDR1 SGHRS, CDR2 YFSETQ. CDR3 length equals 16 residues. The V gene end was trimmed by 0 bases and the J gene end by 12 bases; junction bases not matched to a gene: 12.

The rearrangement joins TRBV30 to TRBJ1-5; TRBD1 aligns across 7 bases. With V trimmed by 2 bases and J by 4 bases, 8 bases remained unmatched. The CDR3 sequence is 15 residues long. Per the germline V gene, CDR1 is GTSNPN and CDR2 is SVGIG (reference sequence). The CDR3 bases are TGTGCCTGGAGTCTGGCAGGGGGTAGGAATCAGCCCCAGCATTTT. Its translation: CAWSLAGGRNQPQHF.

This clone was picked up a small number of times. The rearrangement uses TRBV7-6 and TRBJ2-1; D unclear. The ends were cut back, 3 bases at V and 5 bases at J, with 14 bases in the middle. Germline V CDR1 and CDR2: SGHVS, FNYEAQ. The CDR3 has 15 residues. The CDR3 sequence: CASSFPPLADNEQFF. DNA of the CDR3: TGTGCCAGCAGCTTTCCGCCACTGGCAGACAATGAGCAGTTCTTC. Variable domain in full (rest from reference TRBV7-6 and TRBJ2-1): GAGVSQSPRYKVTKRGQDVALRCDPISGHVSLYWYRQALGQGPEFLTYFNYEAQQDKSGLPNDRFSAERPEGSISTLTIQRTEQRDSAMYRCASSFPPLADNEQFFGPGTRLTVL.

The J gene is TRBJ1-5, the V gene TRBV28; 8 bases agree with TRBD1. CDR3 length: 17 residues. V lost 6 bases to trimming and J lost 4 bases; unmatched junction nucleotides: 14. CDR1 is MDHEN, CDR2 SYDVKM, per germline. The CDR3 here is CASSITKDRDWNQPQHF. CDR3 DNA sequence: TGTGCCAGCAGCATAACAAAGGACAGGGACTGGAATCAGCCCCAGCATTTT.

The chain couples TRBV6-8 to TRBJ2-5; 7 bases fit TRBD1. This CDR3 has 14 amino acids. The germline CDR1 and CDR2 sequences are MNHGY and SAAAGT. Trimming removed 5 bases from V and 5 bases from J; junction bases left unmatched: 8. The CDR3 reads CASSDNRGGETQYF. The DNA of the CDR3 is TGTGCCAGCAGTGATAACAGGGGCGGCGAGACCCAGTACTTC.

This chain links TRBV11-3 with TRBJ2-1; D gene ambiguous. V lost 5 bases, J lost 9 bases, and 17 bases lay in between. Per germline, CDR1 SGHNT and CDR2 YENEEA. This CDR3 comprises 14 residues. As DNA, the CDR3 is TGTGCCAGCAGCCCGATTCGACTCAATAGTGAGCAGTTCTTC. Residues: CASSPIRLNSEQFF.

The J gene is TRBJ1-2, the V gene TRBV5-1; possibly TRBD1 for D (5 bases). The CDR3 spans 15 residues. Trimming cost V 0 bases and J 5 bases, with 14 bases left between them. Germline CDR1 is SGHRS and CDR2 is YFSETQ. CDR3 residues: CASSLAGGTSYGYTF. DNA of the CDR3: TGCGCCAGCAGCTTGGCAGGTGGGACGTCGTATGGCTACACCTTC.

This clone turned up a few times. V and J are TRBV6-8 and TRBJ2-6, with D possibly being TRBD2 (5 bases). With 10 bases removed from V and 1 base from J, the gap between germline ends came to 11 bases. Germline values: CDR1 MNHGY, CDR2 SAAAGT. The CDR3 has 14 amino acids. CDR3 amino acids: CAITPGSGANVLTF. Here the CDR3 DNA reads TGTGCCATAACCCCGGGGTCTGGGGCCAACGTCCTGACTTTC.

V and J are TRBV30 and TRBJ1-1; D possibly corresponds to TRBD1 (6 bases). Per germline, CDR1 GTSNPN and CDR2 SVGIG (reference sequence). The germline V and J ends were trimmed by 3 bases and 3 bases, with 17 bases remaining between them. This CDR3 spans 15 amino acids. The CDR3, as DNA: TGTGCCTGGAGCCCCCTAGGGGAGGGGGACACTGAAGCTTTCTTT. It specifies CAWSPLGEGDTEAFF.

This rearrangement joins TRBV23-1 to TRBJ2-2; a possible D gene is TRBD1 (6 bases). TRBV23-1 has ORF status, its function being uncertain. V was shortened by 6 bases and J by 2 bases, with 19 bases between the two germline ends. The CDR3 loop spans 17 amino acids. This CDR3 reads CASSQEVRGSNTGELFF. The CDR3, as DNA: TGCGCCAGCAGCCAAGAGGTCAGGGGCTCCAACACCGGGGAGCTGTTTTTT.

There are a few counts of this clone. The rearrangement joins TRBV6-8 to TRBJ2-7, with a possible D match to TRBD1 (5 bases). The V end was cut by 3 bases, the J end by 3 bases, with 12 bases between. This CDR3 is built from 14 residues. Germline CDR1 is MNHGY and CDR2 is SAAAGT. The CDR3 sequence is CASSYSRQNYEQYF. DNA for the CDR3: TGTGCCAGCAGTTATTCCAGACAGAACTACGAGCAGTACTTC.

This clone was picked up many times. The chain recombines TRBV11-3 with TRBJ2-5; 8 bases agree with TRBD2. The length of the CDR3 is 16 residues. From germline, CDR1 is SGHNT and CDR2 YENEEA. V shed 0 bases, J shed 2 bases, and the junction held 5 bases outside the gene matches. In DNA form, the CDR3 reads TGTGCCAGCAGCTTAGACCCGACTAGCGCGCAAGAGACCCAGTACTTC. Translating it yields CASSLDPTSAQETQYF.

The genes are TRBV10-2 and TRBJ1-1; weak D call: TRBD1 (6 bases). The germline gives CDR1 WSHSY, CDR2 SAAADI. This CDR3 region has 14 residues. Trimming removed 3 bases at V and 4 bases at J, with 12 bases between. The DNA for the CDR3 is TGCGCCAGCAGTGACACAGGGACGGTCACTGAAGCTTTCTTT. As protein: CASSDTGTVTEAFF.

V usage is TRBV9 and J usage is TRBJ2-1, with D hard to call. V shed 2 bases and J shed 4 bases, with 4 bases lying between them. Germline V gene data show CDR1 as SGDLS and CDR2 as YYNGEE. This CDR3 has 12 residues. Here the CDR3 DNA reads TGTGCCAGCAGCGTGGCATACAATGAGCAGTTCTTC. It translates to CASSVAYNEQFF.

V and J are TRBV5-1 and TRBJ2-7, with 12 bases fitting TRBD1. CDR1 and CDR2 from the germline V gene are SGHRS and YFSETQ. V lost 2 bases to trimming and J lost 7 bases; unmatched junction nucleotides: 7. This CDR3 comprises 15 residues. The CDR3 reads CASSFMGQGAGEQYF. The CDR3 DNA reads TGCGCCAGCAGCTTTATGGGACAGGGGGCGGGGGAGCAGTACTTC.

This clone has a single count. CDR3 sequence: CASNSGNSGNTIYF. The CDR3, as DNA: TGTGCCAGCAATTCAGGGAACTCTGGAAACACCATATATTTT. The chain employs TRBV28 and TRBJ1-3; a possible D gene is TRBD1 (5 bases). V dropped 7 bases and J dropped 0 bases, with 10 bases sitting between them. Germline-derived CDR1 and CDR2 are MDHEN and SYDVKM. CDR3 size: 14 residues.

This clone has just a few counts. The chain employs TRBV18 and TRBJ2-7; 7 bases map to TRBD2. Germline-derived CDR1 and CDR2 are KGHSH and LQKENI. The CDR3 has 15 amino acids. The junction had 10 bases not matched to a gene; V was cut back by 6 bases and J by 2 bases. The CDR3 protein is CASSQASGFTYEQYF. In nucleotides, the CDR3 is TGTGCCAGCTCCCAAGCTAGCGGATTCACCTACGAGCAGTACTTC.

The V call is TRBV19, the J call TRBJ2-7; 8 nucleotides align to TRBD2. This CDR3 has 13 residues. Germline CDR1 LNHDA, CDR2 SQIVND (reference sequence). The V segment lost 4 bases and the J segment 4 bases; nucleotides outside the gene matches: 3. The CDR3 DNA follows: TGTGCCAGTAGTACTAGCGGGTTATACGAGCAGTACTTC. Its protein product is CASSTSGLYEQYF.

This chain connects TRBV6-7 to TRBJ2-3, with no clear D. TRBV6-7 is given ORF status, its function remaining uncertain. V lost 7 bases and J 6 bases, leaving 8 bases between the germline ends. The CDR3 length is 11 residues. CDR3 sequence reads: CASTSLDTQYF. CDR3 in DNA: TGTGCCAGCACTTCCCTGGATACGCAGTATTTT.

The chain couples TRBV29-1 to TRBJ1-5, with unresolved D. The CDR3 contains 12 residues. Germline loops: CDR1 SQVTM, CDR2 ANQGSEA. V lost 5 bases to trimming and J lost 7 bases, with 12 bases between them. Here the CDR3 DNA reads TGCAGCGTTTCAGAAGTTGGACAGCCCCAGCATTTT. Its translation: CSVSEVGQPQHF.